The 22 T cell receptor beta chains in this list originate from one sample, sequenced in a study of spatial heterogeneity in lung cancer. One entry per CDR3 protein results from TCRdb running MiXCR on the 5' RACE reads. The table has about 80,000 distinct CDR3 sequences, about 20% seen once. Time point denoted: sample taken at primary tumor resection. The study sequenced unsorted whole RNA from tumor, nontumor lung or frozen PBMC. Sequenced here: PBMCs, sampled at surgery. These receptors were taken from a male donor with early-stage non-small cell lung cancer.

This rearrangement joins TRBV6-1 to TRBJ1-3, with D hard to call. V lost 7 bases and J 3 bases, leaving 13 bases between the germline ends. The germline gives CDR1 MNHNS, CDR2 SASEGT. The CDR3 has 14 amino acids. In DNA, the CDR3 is TGTGCCAGCACCCCAAAAGGGAGTGGAAACACCATATATTTT. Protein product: CASTPKGSGNTIYF.

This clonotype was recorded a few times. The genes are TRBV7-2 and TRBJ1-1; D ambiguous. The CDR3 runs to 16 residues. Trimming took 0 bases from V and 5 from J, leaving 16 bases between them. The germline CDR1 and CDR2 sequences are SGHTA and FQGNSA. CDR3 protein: CASSLAWEVGTTEAFF. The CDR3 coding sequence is TGTGCCAGCAGCTTAGCGTGGGAAGTGGGAACAACTGAAGCTTTCTTT.

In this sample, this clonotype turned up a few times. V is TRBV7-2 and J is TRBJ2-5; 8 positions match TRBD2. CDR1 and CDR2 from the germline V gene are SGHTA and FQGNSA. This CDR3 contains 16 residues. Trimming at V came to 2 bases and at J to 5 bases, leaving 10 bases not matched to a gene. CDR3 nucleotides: TGTGCCAGCAGCTTAAGCGGGGGCCTAACCGCCGAGACCCAGTACTTC. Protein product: CASSLSGGLTAETQYF.

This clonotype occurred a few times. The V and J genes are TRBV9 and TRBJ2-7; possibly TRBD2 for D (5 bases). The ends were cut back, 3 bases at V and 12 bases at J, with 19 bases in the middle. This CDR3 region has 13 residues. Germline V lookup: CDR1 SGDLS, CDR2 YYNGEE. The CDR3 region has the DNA TGTGCCAGCAGCGGCGGGCCCGTAGGTCGTTCGTACTTC. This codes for CASSGGPVGRSYF.

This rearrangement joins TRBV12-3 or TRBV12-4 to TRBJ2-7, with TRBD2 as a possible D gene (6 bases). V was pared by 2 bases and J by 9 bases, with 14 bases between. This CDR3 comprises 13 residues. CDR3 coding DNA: TGTGCCAGCAGTTTAATTCGGCCGGAGGGGCAGTACTTC. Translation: CASSLIRPEGQYF.

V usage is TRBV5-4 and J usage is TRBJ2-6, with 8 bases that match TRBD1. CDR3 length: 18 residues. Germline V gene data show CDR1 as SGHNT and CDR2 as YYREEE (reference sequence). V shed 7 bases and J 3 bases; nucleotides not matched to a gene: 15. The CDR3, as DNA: TGTGCCAGCTCCCTTGGCAGGGGGCTCGTAGGTGGGGCCAACGTCCTGACTTTC. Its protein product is CASSLGRGLVGGANVLTF.

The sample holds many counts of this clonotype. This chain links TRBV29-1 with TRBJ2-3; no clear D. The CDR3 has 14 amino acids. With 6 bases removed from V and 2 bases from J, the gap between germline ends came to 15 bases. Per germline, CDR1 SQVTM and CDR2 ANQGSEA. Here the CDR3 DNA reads TGCAGCGTGCCTGGGGTTCTCTTCACAGATACGCAGTATTTT. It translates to CSVPGVLFTDTQYF.

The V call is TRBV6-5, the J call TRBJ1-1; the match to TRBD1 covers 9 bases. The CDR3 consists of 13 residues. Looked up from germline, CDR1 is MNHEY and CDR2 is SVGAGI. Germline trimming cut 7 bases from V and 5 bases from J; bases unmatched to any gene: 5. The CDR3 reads CASTYGQGTEAFF. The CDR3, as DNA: TGTGCCAGCACCTACGGACAGGGGACTGAAGCTTTCTTT.

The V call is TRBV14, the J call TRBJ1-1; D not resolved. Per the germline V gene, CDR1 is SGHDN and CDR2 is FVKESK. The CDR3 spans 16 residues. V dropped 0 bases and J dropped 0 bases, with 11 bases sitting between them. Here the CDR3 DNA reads TGTGCCAGCAGCCAAGATTCCGGGTTGATGAACACTGAAGCTTTCTTT. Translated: CASSQDSGLMNTEAFF.

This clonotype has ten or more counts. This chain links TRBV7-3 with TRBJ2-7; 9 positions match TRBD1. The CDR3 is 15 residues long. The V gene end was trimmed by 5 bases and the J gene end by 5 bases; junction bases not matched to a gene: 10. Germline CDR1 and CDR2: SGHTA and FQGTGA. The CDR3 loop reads CASSVTGTGTHEQYF. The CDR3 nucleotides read TGTGCCAGCAGCGTGACCGGGACAGGGACCCACGAGCAGTACTTC.

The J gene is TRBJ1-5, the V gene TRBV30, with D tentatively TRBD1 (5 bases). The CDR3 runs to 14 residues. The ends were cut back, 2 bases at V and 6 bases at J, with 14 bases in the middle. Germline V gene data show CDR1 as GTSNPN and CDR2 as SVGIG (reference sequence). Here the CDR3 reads CAWSKDSLFQPQHF. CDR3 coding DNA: TGTGCCTGGAGTAAAGACAGCCTCTTTCAGCCCCAGCATTTT.

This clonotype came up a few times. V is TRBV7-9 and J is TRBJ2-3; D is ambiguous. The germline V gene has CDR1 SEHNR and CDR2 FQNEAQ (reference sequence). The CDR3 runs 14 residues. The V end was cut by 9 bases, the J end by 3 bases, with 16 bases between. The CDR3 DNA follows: TGTGCCAGTTACGACTCCTCAAAAACAGATACGCAGTATTTT. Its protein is CASYDSSKTDTQYF.

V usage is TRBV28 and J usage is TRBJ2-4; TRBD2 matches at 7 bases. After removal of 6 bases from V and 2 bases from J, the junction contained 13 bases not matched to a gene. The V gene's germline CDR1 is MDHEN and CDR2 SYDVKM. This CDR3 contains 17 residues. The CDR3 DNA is TGTGCCAGCAGCCCTATGGGGGGGAGGTGGACCAAAAACATTCAGTACTTC. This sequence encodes CASSPMGGRWTKNIQYF.

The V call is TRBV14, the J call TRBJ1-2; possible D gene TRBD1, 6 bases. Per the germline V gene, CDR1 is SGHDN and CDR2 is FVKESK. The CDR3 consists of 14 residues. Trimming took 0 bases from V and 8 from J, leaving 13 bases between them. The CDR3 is CASSQEPRGGGYTF. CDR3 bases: TGTGCCAGCAGCCAAGAACCCAGGGGAGGAGGCTACACCTTC.

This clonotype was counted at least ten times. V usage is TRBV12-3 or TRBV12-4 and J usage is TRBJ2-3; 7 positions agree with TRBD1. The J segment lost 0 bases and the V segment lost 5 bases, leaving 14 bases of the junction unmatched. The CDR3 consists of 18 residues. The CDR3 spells CASSRLRQGLTSTDTQYF. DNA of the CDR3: TGTGCCAGCAGTCGCCTAAGACAGGGATTAACAAGCACAGATACGCAGTATTTT.

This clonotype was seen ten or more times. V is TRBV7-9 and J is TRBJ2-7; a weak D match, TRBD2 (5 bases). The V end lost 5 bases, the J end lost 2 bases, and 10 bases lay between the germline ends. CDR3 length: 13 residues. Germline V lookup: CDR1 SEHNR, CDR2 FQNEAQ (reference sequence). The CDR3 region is CASSAGGPYEQYF. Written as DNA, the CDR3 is TGTGCCAGCAGCGCCGGAGGCCCCTACGAGCAGTACTTC.

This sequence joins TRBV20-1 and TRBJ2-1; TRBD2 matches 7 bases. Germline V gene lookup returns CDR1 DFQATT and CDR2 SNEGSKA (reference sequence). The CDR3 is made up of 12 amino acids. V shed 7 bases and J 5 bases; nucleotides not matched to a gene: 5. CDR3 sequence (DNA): TGCAGTGGTCTTAGCGGGCACAATGAGCAGTTCTTC. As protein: CSGLSGHNEQFF.

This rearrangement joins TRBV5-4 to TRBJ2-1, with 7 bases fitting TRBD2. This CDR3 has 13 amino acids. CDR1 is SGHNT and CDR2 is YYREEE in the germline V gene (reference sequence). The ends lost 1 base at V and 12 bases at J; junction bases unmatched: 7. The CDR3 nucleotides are TGTGCCAGCAGCTTGACTAGCGCGGAGGGGCAGTTCTTC. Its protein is CASSLTSAEGQFF.

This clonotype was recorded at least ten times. The CDR3 loop is CSASFPLGGGAVDTQYF. CDR3 nucleotide sequence: TGCAGTGCTAGTTTCCCCCTAGGCGGGGGGGCGGTAGATACGCAGTATTTT. The V gene is TRBV20-1, the J gene TRBJ2-3; 9 bases fit TRBD2. CDR3 length equals 17 residues. The ends lost 3 bases at V and 5 bases at J; junction bases unmatched: 15. Germline CDR1 reads DFQATT; CDR2 reads SNEGSKA (reference sequence).

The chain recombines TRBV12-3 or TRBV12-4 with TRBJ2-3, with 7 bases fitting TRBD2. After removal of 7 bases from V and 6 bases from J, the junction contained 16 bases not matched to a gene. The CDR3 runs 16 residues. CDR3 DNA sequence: TGTGCCAGCACCCTATCGGGACTACTACCTCTGGATACGCAGTATTTT. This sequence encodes CASTLSGLLPLDTQYF.

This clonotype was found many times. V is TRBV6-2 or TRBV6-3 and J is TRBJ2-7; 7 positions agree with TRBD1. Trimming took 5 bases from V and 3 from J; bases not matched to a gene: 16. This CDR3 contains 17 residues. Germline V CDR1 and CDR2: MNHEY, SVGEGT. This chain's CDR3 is CASSRNVQGLLNYEQYF. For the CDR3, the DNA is TGTGCCAGCAGTCGCAACGTACAGGGGCTACTCAACTACGAGCAGTACTTC.

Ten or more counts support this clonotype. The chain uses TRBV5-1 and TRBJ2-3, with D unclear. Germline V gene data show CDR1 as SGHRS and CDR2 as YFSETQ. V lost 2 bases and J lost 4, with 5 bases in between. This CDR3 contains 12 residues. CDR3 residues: CASSFLPDTQYF. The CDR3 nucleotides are TGCGCCAGCAGCTTTCTTCCAGATACGCAGTATTTT.